One and the same sample provided the 13 T cell receptor beta chains below, sequenced in a study of T cell changes during pregnancy in multiple sclerosis. The table came from immunoSEQ multiplex PCR; TCRdb's copy has only in-frame clones and leaves some out. The sample records more than 40,000 clones, around 90% being singletons. This specimen was CD8+ T cells from peripheral blood mononuclear cells, taken after pregnancy. The receptors derive from a female donor with multiple sclerosis, enrolled in a pregnancy study.

The chain carries TRBV2 and TRBJ1-2; 7 positions agree with TRBD1. V lost 6 bases, J lost 4 bases, and 11 bases stayed unmatched. This CDR3 has 15 amino acids. The V gene's germline CDR1 is SNHLY and CDR2 FYNNEI. CDR3 amino acids: CASRDTGEGGYGYTF. The CDR3 coding sequence is TGTGCCAGCAGAGACACAGGGGAAGGTGGCTATGGCTACACCTTC.

The chain combines TRBV2 with TRBJ1-1; D remains ambiguous. CDR1 is SNHLY, CDR2 FYNNEI, per germline. Deletions cut 4 bases from V and 0 bases from J, with 15 bases between. This CDR3 is 16 amino acids long. CDR3: CASSVRAGPMNTEAFF. As DNA, the CDR3 is TGTGCCAGCAGTGTTAGGGCGGGCCCGATGAACACTGAAGCTTTCTTT.

A word on this clone: One end of the junction fails to match germline, which may point to a read error. The V and J genes are TRBV4-1 and TRBJ2-7, with D possibly being TRBD2 (5 bases). Looked up from germline, CDR1 is MGHRA and CDR2 is YSYEKL. CDR3 size: 11 residues. The CDR3 DNA reads as TGCGCCAGCAGCCAAGGGGGAGAGCCGTACTTC. This codes for CASSQGGEPYF.

J is TRBJ2-1 and V is TRBV27; 7 bases are shared with TRBD1. Germline values: CDR1 MNHEY, CDR2 SMNVEV (reference sequence). This CDR3 has 16 amino acids. V trimming: 6 bases; J trimming: 5 bases; junction bases outside the gene matches: 13. The CDR3 sequence is CASSRTDRVVDNEQFF. The CDR3 region has the DNA TGTGCCAGCAGCCGAACCGACAGGGTAGTGGACAATGAGCAGTTCTTC.

The rearrangement uses TRBV4-1 and TRBJ2-7; the D gene is possibly TRBD1 (5 bases). This CDR3 is built from 18 residues. Germline V gives CDR1 MGHRA, CDR2 YSYEKL. Deletions cut 0 bases from V and 4 bases from J, with 22 bases between. The CDR3 region is CASSQDRIAGNRAYEQYF. The CDR3 coding sequence is TGCGCCAGCAGCCAAGACCGTATAGCAGGGAATAGAGCTTACGAGCAGTACTTC.

The V call is TRBV7-8, the J call TRBJ2-5; 13 positions match TRBD2. V shed 5 bases, J shed 2 bases, and the junction held 5 bases outside the gene matches. Looked up from germline, CDR1 is SGHVS and CDR2 is FQNEAQ. The length of the CDR3 is 16 residues. In nucleotides, the CDR3 is TGTGCCAGCAGCCATAGACTAGCGGGGGGACAAGAGACCCAGTACTTC. It translates to CASSHRLAGGQETQYF.

This rearrangement joins TRBV7-2 to TRBJ1-3; TRBD1 matches 9 bases. Germline CDR1 is SGHTA and CDR2 is FQGNSA. V trimming: 4 bases; J trimming: 3 bases; junction bases outside the gene matches: 4. The CDR3 extends over 15 amino acids. The CDR3 loop reads CASSSSDRGGNTIYF. The CDR3 region has the DNA TGTGCCAGCAGCTCCTCGGACAGGGGTGGAAACACCATATATTTT.

The chain is built from TRBV9 and TRBJ2-5, with 8 nucleotides matching TRBD1. Germline trimming cut 4 bases from V and 2 bases from J; bases unmatched to any gene: 10. There are 16 residues in the CDR3. Germline V gives CDR1 SGDLS, CDR2 YYNGEE. This CDR3 is CASSPHPNRGQETQYF. The CDR3, as DNA: TGTGCCAGCAGCCCGCACCCCAACAGGGGGCAAGAGACCCAGTACTTC.

The chain couples TRBV7-9 to TRBJ2-2; 7 bases align to TRBD2. Losses at the gene ends were 4 bases for V and 1 base for J; bases not matched to a gene: 3. This CDR3 has 15 amino acids. CDR1 SEHNR and CDR2 FQNEAQ come from the germline V gene (reference sequence). CDR3 bases: TGTGCCAGCAGCTACGGGACTAAGAACACCGGGGAGCTGTTTTTT. It encodes CASSYGTKNTGELFF.

The chain joins TRBV7-9 to TRBJ2-7; D is unresolved. From germline, CDR1 is SEHNR and CDR2 FQNEAQ (reference sequence). This CDR3 is built from 15 residues. V lost 3 bases, J lost 0 bases, and 12 bases lay in between. DNA of the CDR3: TGTGCCAGCAGCTTCGGTGCCCTAAGCTCCTACGAGCAGTACTTC. Translated, it gives CASSFGALSSYEQYF.

The chain has TRBV4-3 and TRBJ2-6; TRBD1 matches 9 bases. The germline V gene encodes CDR1 LGHNA and CDR2 YSLEER. Germline trimming cut 1 base from V and 2 bases from J; bases unmatched to any gene: 3. The CDR3 spans 17 residues. The CDR3 loop is CASSQGDRGTGANVLTF. The CDR3 nucleotides read TGCGCCAGCAGCCAAGGAGACAGGGGGACTGGGGCCAACGTCCTGACTTTC.

The gene calls are TRBV19 and TRBJ2-1; TRBD1 matches 7 bases. The CDR3 covers 12 residues. The J segment lost 10 bases and the V segment lost 5 bases, leaving 5 bases of the junction unmatched. Germline V gene sequence: CDR1 LNHDA, CDR2 SQIVND (reference sequence). The CDR3 reads CASSGTGDEQFF. As DNA, the CDR3 is TGTGCCAGTAGTGGAACAGGGGACGAGCAGTTCTTC.

The J gene is TRBJ1-5, the V gene TRBV27; D not certain. The germline gives CDR1 MNHEY, CDR2 SMNVEV (reference sequence). This CDR3 is built from 14 residues. Trimming removed 8 bases at V and 7 bases at J, with 18 bases between. The CDR3 DNA follows: TGTGCCAGCTCCTACCAGGCGGGTCGACAGCCCCAGCATTTT. Protein: CASSYQAGRQPQHF.